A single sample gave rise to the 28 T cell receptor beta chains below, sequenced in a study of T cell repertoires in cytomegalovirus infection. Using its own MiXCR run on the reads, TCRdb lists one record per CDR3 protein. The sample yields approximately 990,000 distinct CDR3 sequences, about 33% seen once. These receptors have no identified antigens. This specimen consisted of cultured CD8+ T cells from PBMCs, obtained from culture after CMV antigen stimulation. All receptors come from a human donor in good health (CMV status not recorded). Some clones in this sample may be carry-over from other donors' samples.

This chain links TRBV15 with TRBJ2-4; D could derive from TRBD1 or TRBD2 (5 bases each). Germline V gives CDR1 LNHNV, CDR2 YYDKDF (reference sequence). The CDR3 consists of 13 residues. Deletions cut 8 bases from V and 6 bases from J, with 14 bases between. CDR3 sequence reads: CATGPGLGNIQYF. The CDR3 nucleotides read TGTGCCACCGGCCCGGGGCTCGGAAACATTCAGTACTTC.

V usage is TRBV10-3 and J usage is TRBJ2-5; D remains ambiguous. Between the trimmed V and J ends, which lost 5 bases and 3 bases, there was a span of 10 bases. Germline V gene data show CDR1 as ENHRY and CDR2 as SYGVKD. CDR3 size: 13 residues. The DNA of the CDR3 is TGTGCCATCAGTAACCGGAGAGAAGAGACCCAGTACTTC. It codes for CAISNRREETQYF.

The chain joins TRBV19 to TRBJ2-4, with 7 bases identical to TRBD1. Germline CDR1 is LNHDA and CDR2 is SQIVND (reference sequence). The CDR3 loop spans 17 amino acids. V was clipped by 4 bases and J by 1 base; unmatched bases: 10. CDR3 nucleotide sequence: TGTGCCAGTAGTACCAACAGGGGTGAGGAGGCCAAAAACATTCAGTACTTC. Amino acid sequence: CASSTNRGEEAKNIQYF.

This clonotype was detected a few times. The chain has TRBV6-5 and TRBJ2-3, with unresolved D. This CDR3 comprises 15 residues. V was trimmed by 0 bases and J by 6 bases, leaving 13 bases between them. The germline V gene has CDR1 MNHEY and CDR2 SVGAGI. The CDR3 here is CASSYSWVGFDTQYF. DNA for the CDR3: TGTGCCAGCAGTTACTCATGGGTGGGGTTCGATACGCAGTATTTT.

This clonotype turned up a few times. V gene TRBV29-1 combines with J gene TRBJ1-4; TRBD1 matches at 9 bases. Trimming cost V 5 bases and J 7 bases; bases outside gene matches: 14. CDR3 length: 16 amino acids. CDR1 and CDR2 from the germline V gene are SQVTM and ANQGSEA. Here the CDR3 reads CSVFGLGQGVGEKLFF. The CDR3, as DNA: TGCAGCGTTTTCGGGTTGGGACAGGGAGTCGGTGAAAAACTGTTTTTT.

The CDR3 region is CASLGWGWEAFF. The CDR3, as DNA: TGTGCCAGCCTGGGTTGGGGATGGGAAGCTTTCTTT. V gene TRBV27 combines with J gene TRBJ1-1; D is uncertain. The CDR3 has 12 residues. Trimming shortened V by 8 bases and J by 8 bases, and 15 bases separated the two germline ends. Germline V gene data show CDR1 as MNHEY and CDR2 as SMNVEV (reference sequence).

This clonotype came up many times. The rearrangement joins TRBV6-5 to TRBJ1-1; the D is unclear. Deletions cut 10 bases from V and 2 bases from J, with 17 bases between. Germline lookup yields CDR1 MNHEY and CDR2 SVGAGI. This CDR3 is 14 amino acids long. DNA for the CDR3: TGTGCCACCTCTTTGGCAGGTGAAAACACTGAAGCTTTCTTT. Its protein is CATSLAGENTEAFF.

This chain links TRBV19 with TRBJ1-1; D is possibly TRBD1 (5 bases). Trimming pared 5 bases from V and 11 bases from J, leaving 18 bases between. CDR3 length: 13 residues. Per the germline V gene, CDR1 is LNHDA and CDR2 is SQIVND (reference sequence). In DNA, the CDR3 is TGTGCCAGTAGTCTGACCGAAGGACATTTGGCTTTCTTT. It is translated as CASSLTEGHLAFF.

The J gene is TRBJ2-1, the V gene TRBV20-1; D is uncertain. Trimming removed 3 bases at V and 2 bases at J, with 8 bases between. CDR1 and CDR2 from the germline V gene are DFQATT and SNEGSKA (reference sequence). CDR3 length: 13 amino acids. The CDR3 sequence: CSARKVTYNEQFF. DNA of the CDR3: TGCAGTGCTAGGAAGGTAACCTACAATGAGCAGTTCTTC.

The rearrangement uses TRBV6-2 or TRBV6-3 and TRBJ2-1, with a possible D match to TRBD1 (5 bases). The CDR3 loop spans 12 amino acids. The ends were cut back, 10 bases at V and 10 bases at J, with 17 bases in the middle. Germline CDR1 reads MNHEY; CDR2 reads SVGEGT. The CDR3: CATRSRAGEQFF. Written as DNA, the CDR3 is TGTGCCACCAGAAGTCGGGCAGGGGAGCAGTTCTTC.

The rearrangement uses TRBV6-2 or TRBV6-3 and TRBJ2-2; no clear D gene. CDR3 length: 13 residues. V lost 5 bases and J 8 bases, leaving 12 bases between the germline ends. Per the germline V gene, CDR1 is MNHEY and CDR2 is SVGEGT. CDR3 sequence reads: CASSPFDLGELFF. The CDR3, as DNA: TGTGCCAGCAGTCCGTTTGATTTGGGGGAGCTGTTTTTT.

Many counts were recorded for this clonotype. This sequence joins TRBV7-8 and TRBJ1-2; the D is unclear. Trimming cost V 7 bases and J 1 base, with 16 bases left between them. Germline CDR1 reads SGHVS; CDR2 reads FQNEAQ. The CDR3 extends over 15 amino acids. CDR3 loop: CASTGWPGVNYGYTF. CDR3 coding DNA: TGTGCCAGCACTGGGTGGCCAGGAGTTAACTATGGCTACACCTTC. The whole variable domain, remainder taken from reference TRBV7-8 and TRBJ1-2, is GAGVSQSPRYKVAKRGQDVALRCDPISGHVSLFWYQQALGQGPEFLTYFQNEAQLDKSGLPSDRFFAERPEGSVSTLKIQRTQQEDSAVYLCASTGWPGVNYGYTFGSGTRLTVV.

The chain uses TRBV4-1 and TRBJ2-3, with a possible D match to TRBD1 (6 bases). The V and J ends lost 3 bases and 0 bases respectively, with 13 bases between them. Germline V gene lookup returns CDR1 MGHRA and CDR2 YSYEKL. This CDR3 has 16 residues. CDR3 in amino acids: CASSHSTGSSTDTQYF. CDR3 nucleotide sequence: TGCGCCAGCAGCCACTCGACAGGTTCGAGCACAGATACGCAGTATTTT.

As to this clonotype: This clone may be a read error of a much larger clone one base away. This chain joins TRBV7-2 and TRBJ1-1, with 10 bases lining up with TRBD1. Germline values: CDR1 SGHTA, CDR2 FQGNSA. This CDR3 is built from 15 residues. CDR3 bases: TGTGCCAACAGCTTAGCGAGGACAGGGGGAACTGAAGCTTTCTTT. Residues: CANSLARTGGTEAFF.

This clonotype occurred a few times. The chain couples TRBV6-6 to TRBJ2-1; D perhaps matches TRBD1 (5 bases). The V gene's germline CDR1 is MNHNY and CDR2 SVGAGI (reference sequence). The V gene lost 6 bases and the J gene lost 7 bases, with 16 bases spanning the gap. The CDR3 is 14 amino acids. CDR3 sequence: CASSYVVGANEQFF. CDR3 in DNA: TGTGCCAGCAGCTACGTCGTTGGGGCGAATGAGCAGTTCTTC.

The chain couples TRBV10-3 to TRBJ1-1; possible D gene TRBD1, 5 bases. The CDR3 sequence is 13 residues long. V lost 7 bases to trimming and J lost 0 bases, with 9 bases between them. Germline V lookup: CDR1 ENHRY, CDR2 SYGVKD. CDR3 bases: TGTGCCATCAAAGGGGCTGTGAACACTGAAGCTTTCTTT. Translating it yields CAIKGAVNTEAFF.

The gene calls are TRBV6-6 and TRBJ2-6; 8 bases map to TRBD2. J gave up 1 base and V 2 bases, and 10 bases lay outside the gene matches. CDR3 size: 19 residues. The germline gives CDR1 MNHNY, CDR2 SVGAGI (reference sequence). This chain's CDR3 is CASSYRRAGAVSGANVLTF. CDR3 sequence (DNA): TGTGCCAGCAGTTACCGTAGAGCGGGGGCGGTATCTGGGGCCAACGTCCTGACTTTC.

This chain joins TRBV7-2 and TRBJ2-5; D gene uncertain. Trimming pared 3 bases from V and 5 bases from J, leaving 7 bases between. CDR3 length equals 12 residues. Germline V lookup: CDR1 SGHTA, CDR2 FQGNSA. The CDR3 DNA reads TGTGCCAGCAGCTTTCCCGTGGAGACCCAGTACTTC. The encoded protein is CASSFPVETQYF.

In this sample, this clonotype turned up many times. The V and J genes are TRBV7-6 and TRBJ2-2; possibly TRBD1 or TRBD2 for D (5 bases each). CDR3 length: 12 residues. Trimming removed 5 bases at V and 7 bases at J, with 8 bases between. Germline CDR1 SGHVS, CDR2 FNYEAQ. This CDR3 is CASSAGSGELFF. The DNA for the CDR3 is TGTGCCAGCAGCGCAGGGAGCGGGGAGCTGTTTTTT.

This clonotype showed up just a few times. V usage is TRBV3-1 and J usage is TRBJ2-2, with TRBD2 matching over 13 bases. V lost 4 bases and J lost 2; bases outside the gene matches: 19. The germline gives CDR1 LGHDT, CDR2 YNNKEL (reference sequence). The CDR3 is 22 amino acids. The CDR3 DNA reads TGTGCCAGCAGCCCTCAGGATCAACTAGCGGGGGGGTTATGTCGAAACACCGGGGAGCTGTTTTTT. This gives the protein CASSPQDQLAGGLCRNTGELFF.

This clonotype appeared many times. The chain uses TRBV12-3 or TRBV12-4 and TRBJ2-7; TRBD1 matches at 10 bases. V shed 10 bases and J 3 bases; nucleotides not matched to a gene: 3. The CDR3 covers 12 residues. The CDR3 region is CAIGTGVYEQYF. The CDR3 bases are TGTGCCATCGGGACAGGGGTCTACGAGCAGTACTTC.

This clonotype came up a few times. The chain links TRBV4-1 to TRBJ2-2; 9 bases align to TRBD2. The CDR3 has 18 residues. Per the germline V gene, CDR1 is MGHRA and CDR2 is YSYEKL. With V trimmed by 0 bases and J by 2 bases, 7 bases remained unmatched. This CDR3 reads CASSQEAAGGFNTGELFF. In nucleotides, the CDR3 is TGCGCCAGCAGCCAAGAAGCAGCGGGGGGCTTTAACACCGGGGAGCTGTTTTTT.

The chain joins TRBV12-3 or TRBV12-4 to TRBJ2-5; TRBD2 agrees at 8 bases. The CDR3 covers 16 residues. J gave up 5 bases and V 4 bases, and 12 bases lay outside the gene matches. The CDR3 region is CASSSLLRGGLETQYF. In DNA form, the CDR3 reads TGTGCCAGCAGTTCCCTACTCCGGGGGGGCTTGGAGACCCAGTACTTC.

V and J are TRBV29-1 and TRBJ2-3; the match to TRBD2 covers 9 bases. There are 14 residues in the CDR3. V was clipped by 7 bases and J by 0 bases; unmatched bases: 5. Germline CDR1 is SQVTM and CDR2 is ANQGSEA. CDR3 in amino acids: CSALAGTSTDTQYF. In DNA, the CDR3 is TGCAGCGCCCTAGCGGGGACTAGCACAGATACGCAGTATTTT.

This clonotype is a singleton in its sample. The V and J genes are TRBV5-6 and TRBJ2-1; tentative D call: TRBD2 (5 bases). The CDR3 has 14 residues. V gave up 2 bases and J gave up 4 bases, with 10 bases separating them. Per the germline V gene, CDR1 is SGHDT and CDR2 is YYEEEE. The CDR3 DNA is TGTGCCAGCAGCTTCTGGACTGAATACAATGAGCAGTTCTTC. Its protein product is CASSFWTEYNEQFF.

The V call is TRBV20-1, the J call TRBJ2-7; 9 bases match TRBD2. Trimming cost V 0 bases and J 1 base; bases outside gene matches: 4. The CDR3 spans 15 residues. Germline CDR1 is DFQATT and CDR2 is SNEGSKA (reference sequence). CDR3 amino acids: CSAREAGGLSYEQYV. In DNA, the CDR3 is TGCAGTGCTAGAGAAGCGGGGGGACTTTCCTACGAGCAGTACGTC.

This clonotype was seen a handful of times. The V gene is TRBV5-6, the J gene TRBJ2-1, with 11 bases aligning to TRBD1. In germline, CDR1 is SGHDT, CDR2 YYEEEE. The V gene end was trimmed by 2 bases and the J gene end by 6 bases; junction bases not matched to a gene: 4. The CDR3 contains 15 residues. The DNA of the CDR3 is TGTGCCAGCAGCTTCGGGACAGGGGGTCTCAATGAGCAGTTCTTC. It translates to CASSFGTGGLNEQFF.

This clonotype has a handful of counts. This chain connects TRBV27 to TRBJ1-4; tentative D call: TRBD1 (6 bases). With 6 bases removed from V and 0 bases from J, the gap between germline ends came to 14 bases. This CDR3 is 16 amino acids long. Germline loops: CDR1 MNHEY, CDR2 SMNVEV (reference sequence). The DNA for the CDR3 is TGTGCCAGCAGCGAATTCGGACAGACAACTAATGAAAAACTGTTTTTT. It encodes CASSEFGQTTNEKLFF.